These 30 T cell receptor beta chains were sequenced from one sample in a study of T cells in Graves' hyperthyroidism and ophthalmopathy (dated by TCRdb to the late 2010s). Libraries were constructed by multiplex PCR. The instrument was an Illumina HiSeq 2000. The TCR beta CDR3 regions were amplified from RNA transcripts. The first round of RT-PCR for the TCR CDR3 was performed with the HTBI primer set and the Qiagen OneStep RT-PCR kit. TCRdb reran the public reads through fastp at Q25 and MiXCR, keeping productive beta chains. Merged by CDR3 protein, the rows form single entries marked with the most common genes and DNA. For this sample the table gives some 700,000 distinct CDR3 sequences, of which around a sixth were detected only once. Around 15% of the sample is taken by the ten largest. The material sequenced was blood. The source is a man between 50 and 59 years old with Graves' hyperthyroidism.

This clonotype came up many times. The chain employs TRBV7-2 and TRBJ2-1; D tentatively fits TRBD1 or TRBD2 (5 bases each). Trimming left V 5 bases short and J 1 base short, with 9 bases between. This CDR3 region has 14 residues. CDR1 is SGHTA and CDR2 is FQGNSA in the germline V gene. CDR3 loop: CASSRDLSYNEQFF. CDR3 bases: TGTGCCAGCAGCCGGGACCTGTCCTACAATGAGCAGTTCTTC. Full variable domain (missing parts from reference TRBV7-2 and TRBJ2-1): GAGVSQSPSNKVTEKGKDVELRCDPISGHTALYWYRQSLGQGLEFLIYFQGNSAPDKSGLPSDRFSAERTGGSVSTLTIQRTQQEDSAVYLCASSRDLSYNEQFFGPGTRLTVL.

The CDR3 protein is CASSAGGFTDTQYF. DNA for the CDR3: TGTGCCAGCTCGGCGGGAGGATTCACAGATACGCAGTATTTT. J is TRBJ2-3 and V is TRBV18; 8 positions match TRBD2. CDR3 size: 14 residues. Trimming removed 6 bases from V and 2 bases from J; junction bases left unmatched: 4. In germline, CDR1 is KGHSH, CDR2 LQKENI.

This clonotype was observed many times. The chain employs TRBV28 and TRBJ2-7; D call uncertain. The ends were cut back, 5 bases at V and 4 bases at J, with 9 bases in the middle. The CDR3 totals 12 residues. Germline values: CDR1 MDHEN, CDR2 SYDVKM. CDR3 protein: CASSTAGYEQYF. Written as DNA, the CDR3 is TGTGCCAGCAGTACGGCCGGATACGAGCAGTACTTC.

Of note for this clonotype: A read error is possible here, since a much larger clone lies one base away. The chain has TRBV2 and TRBJ1-1; no definite D call. The CDR3 has 13 amino acids. In germline, CDR1 is SNHLY, CDR2 FYNNEI. The CDR3 reads CAGSDTLNTEAFF. CDR3 nucleotides: TGTGCCGGCAGTGACACCTTGAACACTGAAGCTTTCTTT.

There are a few counts of this clonotype. The J gene is TRBJ2-3, the V gene TRBV6-2 or TRBV6-3, with no clear D. The germline CDR1 and CDR2 sequences are MNHEY and SVGEGT. This CDR3 is built from 14 residues. V lost 5 bases, J lost 5 bases, and 14 bases lay in between. CDR3 sequence reads: CASSHSVGRDTQYF. The CDR3 nucleotides read TGTGCCAGCAGTCACAGCGTAGGGCGAGATACGCAGTATTTT.

In this sample, this clonotype turned up a few times. The chain links TRBV28 to TRBJ1-2; D might be TRBD1 (6 bases). CDR3 length: 14 residues. The V end lost 8 bases, the J end lost 4 bases, and 17 bases lay between the germline ends. Germline loops: CDR1 MDHEN, CDR2 SYDVKM. In DNA, the CDR3 is TGTGCCAGCGGACAGCCGATTCGGGTCTATGGCTACACCTTC. This sequence encodes CASGQPIRVYGYTF.

In this sample, this clonotype turned up many times. One junction end does not reproduce the germline sequence, and a read error may be involved. The CDR3 region is CASSSGQGYGYTF. In nucleotides, the CDR3 is TGTGCCAGCAGCTCGGGACAGGGCTATGGCTACACCTTC. This chain connects TRBV5-1 to TRBJ1-2; 9 bases are a match to TRBD1. The CDR3 covers 13 residues. The germline CDR1 and CDR2 sequences are SGHRS and YFSETQ.

This clonotype was recorded at least ten times. This chain uses TRBV10-3 with TRBJ2-7, with 10 bases that match TRBD2. The CDR3 runs 16 residues. Trimming removed 3 bases from V and 9 bases from J; junction bases left unmatched: 14. CDR1 and CDR2 (germline): ENHRY, SYGVKD. The CDR3 region has the DNA TGTGCCATCAGTGATCCAGGACTAGCGGAGGGCCCGGGGCAGTACTTC. Translating it yields CAISDPGLAEGPGQYF.

This chain links TRBV20-1 with TRBJ1-3; no clear D gene. The germline gives CDR1 DFQATT, CDR2 SNEGSKA (reference sequence). Trimming cost V 1 base and J 0 bases, with 13 bases left between them. The CDR3 is 16 residues long. This CDR3 is CSARAPDLSSGNTIYF. The CDR3, as DNA: TGCAGTGCTAGAGCCCCGGACCTAAGCTCTGGAAACACCATATATTTT.

This clonotype was detected a few times. The rearrangement uses TRBV5-5 and TRBJ1-5; a weak D match, TRBD1 (6 bases). Trimming stripped 2 bases from V and 3 bases from J, with 18 bases between. Per germline, CDR1 SGHKS and CDR2 YYEKEE (reference sequence). This CDR3 comprises 17 residues. CDR3 protein: CASSLLYGQSFNQPQHF. In DNA form, the CDR3 reads TGTGCCAGCAGCTTACTATATGGACAGAGCTTCAATCAGCCCCAGCATTTT.

The CDR3 spells CASRTATGELFF. The CDR3 region has the DNA TGTGCCAGCAGAACAGCTACCGGGGAGCTGTTTTTT. The rearrangement links TRBV6-1 to TRBJ2-2; D not certain. Germline-derived CDR1 and CDR2 are MNHNS and SASEGT. Trimming took off 6 bases at V and 5 bases at J, with 7 bases between the two ends. The CDR3 is 12 amino acids.

Note on this clonotype: This could be a read error, since a much larger clone is one nucleotide away. The genes are TRBV19 and TRBJ2-1; 7 bases are shared with TRBD2. CDR1 and CDR2 (germline): LNHDA, SQIVND (reference sequence). This CDR3 region has 15 residues. The CDR3 DNA reads TGTGTCAGTAGTATGGGGGGGAGTACCTACAATGAGCAGTTCTTC. It yields the protein CVSSMGGSTYNEQFF.

With respect to this clonotype: A much larger clone differs by one base, so this may be a read error. This sequence joins TRBV12-3 or TRBV12-4 and TRBJ2-3; TRBD2 aligns across 10 bases. CDR3 length equals 14 residues. CDR3 amino acids: CASSLAGVLGTQYF. The CDR3 DNA sequence: TGTGCCAGCAGTCTAGCGGGAGTCTTAGGTACGCAGTATTTT.

In its sample, this clonotype was seen many times. V and J are TRBV18 and TRBJ1-1; D remains unclear. The CDR3 spans 15 residues. The V end lost 2 bases, the J end lost 4 bases, and 14 bases lay between the germline ends. In germline, CDR1 is KGHSH, CDR2 LQKENI. The CDR3 sequence is CASSPVLSGFTEAFF. DNA of the CDR3: TGTGCCAGCTCACCAGTCTTGTCGGGCTTCACTGAAGCTTTCTTT.

This clonotype showed up just a few times. The genes are TRBV7-3 and TRBJ2-7; TRBD1 matches at 9 bases. CDR3 length: 15 residues. Germline CDR1 reads SGHTA; CDR2 reads FQGTGA. V was clipped by 6 bases and J by 4 bases; unmatched bases: 10. The CDR3 DNA reads TGTGCCAGCAGTCTAGACGGACAGGGGATATACGAGCAGTACTTC. Its translation is CASSLDGQGIYEQYF. The full variable domain, with the rest looked up from reference TRBV7-3 and TRBJ2-7, is GAGVSQTPSNKVTEKGKYVELRCDPISGHTALYWYRQSLGQGPEFLIYFQGTGAADDSGLPNDRFFAVRPEGSVSTLKIQRTERGDSAVYLCASSLDGQGIYEQYFGPGTRLTVT.

This clonotype has ten or more counts. This sequence joins TRBV5-1 and TRBJ1-6; weak D call: TRBD1 (6 bases). The CDR3 is 15 residues long. Trimming stripped 4 bases from V and 8 bases from J, with 16 bases between. Germline loops: CDR1 SGHRS, CDR2 YFSETQ. Here the CDR3 DNA reads TGCGCCAGCAGCACCGGACAGAGTAAGGATTCACCCCTCCACTTT. It encodes CASSTGQSKDSPLHF.

V usage is TRBV19 and J usage is TRBJ2-7, with no clear D. This CDR3 is built from 13 residues. V dropped 2 bases and J dropped 5 bases, with 10 bases sitting between them. In germline, CDR1 is LNHDA, CDR2 SQIVND (reference sequence). Written as DNA, the CDR3 is TGTGCCAGTAGTATACCGGGTGGGGACGAGCAGTACTTC. As protein: CASSIPGGDEQYF.

The chain has TRBV5-1 and TRBJ2-1; tentatively, D is TRBD2 (6 bases). Per the germline V gene, CDR1 is SGHRS and CDR2 is YFSETQ. The CDR3 is 17 residues long. Trimming shortened V by 4 bases and J by 4 bases, and 21 bases separated the two germline ends. The CDR3 DNA reads TGCGCCAGCAGCCCTCCTGTTGAGCGGGTAACGTACAATGAGCAGTTCTTC. Amino acid sequence: CASSPPVERVTYNEQFF.

This clonotype showed up many times. The J gene is TRBJ2-1, the V gene TRBV29-1; 8 bases line up with TRBD2. The germline V gene has CDR1 SQVTM and CDR2 ANQGSEA. V lost 6 bases to trimming and J lost 6 bases; unmatched junction nucleotides: 10. The CDR3 loop spans 14 amino acids. CDR3: CSVATRLAINEQFF. The CDR3 region has the DNA TGCAGCGTAGCTACAAGACTAGCGATCAATGAGCAGTTCTTC.

This clonotype has just a few counts. The chain has TRBV28 and TRBJ2-7; D remains unclear. Per germline, CDR1 MDHEN and CDR2 SYDVKM. V lost 6 bases and J 6 bases, leaving 12 bases between the germline ends. This CDR3 comprises 12 residues. The CDR3 protein is CASRLPATEQYF. The CDR3 DNA is TGTGCCAGCAGACTGCCCGCCACCGAGCAGTACTTC. The entire variable domain, with the rest obtained from reference TRBV28 and TRBJ2-7, is as follows: DVKVTQSSRYLVKRTGEKVFLECVQDMDHENMFWYRQDPGLGLRLIYFSYDVKMKEKGDIPEGYSVSREKKERFSLILESASTNQTSMYLCASRLPATEQYFGPGTRLTVT.

The rearrangement uses TRBV5-1 and TRBJ2-7; D not resolved. With 0 bases removed from V and 3 bases from J, the gap between germline ends came to 10 bases. This CDR3 region has 14 residues. The germline V gene encodes CDR1 SGHRS and CDR2 YFSETQ. This chain's CDR3 is CASSLARPVYEQYF. DNA of the CDR3: TGCGCCAGCAGCTTGGCTAGGCCCGTCTACGAGCAGTACTTC.

This clonotype was detected only a few times. This chain links TRBV20-1 with TRBJ2-1; 9 bases fit TRBD2. With 0 bases clipped from V and 9 bases from J, the junction kept 6 bases outside the gene matches. Germline CDR1 and CDR2: DFQATT and SNEGSKA (reference sequence). The CDR3 extends over 14 amino acids. CDR3 in amino acids: CSARDRGAGGEQFF. The CDR3 bases are TGCAGTGCTAGAGATAGAGGAGCGGGGGGTGAGCAGTTCTTC.

V and J are TRBV6-1 and TRBJ1-2; D unclear. The V end was cut by 2 bases, the J end by 8 bases, with 9 bases between. Germline V gene data show CDR1 as MNHNS and CDR2 as SASEGT. The CDR3 extends over 12 amino acids. CDR3 coding DNA: TGTGCCAGCAGTGAAATCAGGCGCGGCTACACCTTC. The encoded protein is CASSEIRRGYTF.

The V call is TRBV4-2, the J call TRBJ1-6, with a weak D call TRBD1 (5 bases). CDR1 is LGHNA and CDR2 is YNFKEQ in the germline V gene. The CDR3 has 13 residues. Trimming removed 9 bases at V and 6 bases at J, with 12 bases between. CDR3 loop: CASKRGPNSPLHF. In nucleotides, the CDR3 is TGTGCCAGTAAGAGGGGCCCTAATTCACCCCTCCACTTT.

The table lists this clonotype with many counts. The chain employs TRBV7-9 and TRBJ2-7; D is perhaps TRBD1 or TRBD2 (7 bases each). In germline, CDR1 is SEHNR, CDR2 FQNEAQ (reference sequence). V lost 7 bases, J lost 4 bases, and 14 bases lay in between. The CDR3 is made up of 13 amino acids. The CDR3 nucleotides are TGTGCCAGCACTCAGGGGGGGCTTTACGAGCAGTACTTC. It is translated as CASTQGGLYEQYF. Together with reference TRBV7-9 and TRBJ2-7, the CDR3 gives the full variable domain: DTGVSQNPRHKITKRGQNVTFRCDPISEHNRLYWYRQTLGQGPEFLTYFQNEAQLEKSRLLSDRFSAERPKGSFSTLEIQRTEQGDSAMYLCASTQGGLYEQYFGPGTRLTVT.

This clonotype was counted at least ten times. V and J are TRBV2 and TRBJ2-3, with D possibly matching TRBD2 (5 bases). V shed 5 bases and J shed 2 bases, with 11 bases lying between them. Germline CDR1 and CDR2: SNHLY and FYNNEI. The CDR3 is 14 amino acids. CDR3: CASSRRIFTDTQYF. As DNA, the CDR3 is TGTGCCAGCAGTAGGAGGATTTTCACAGATACGCAGTATTTT.

This clonotype was seen many times. The chain links TRBV2 to TRBJ1-4; the D is unclear. The CDR3 sequence is 14 residues long. V lost 5 bases and J lost 6, with 13 bases in between. From germline, CDR1 is SNHLY and CDR2 FYNNEI. CDR3 sequence reads: CASSMTEGDEKLFF. The DNA of the CDR3 is TGTGCCAGCAGTATGACGGAAGGAGATGAAAAACTGTTTTTT.

This clonotype has at least ten counts. The CDR3: CASSLRLAGAETQYF. CDR3 in DNA: TGTGCCAGCAGTTTACGACTAGCGGGAGCAGAGACCCAGTACTTC. The chain combines TRBV12-3 or TRBV12-4 with TRBJ2-5; 12 nucleotides match TRBD2. The CDR3 has 15 amino acids. Unmatched junction bases numbered 2, after V lost 2 bases and J lost 4 bases.

J is TRBJ2-7 and V is TRBV2, with 12 bases matching TRBD2. CDR3 length: 16 amino acids. Germline trimming cut 4 bases from V and 5 bases from J; bases unmatched to any gene: 9. Germline CDR1 is SNHLY and CDR2 is FYNNEI. The CDR3 sequence is CASSGASGRAGDEQYF. The DNA for the CDR3 is TGTGCCAGCAGTGGTGCTAGCGGGAGGGCCGGCGACGAGCAGTACTTC.

In this sample, this clonotype turned up many times. The chain carries TRBV28 and TRBJ2-5; tentative D call: TRBD1 (6 bases). With 5 bases removed from V and 2 bases from J, the gap between germline ends came to 15 bases. This CDR3 region has 15 residues. The germline V gene encodes CDR1 MDHEN and CDR2 SYDVKM. CDR3 loop: CASSAAQGNQETQYF. The DNA for the CDR3 is TGTGCCAGCAGTGCGGCCCAGGGGAATCAAGAGACCCAGTACTTC.